A single sample is the source of the 7 T cell receptor beta chains below, sequenced in a study of blood T cell repertoires in COVID-19. Measured with immunoSEQ multiplex PCR; TCRdb has only the in-frame clones, and not every one. The table has about 140,000 clones, 85% to 90% seen once. The material sequenced was peripheral blood. The receptors come from a human donor in a cohort sampled during active COVID-19.

This clone appeared a single time. The gene calls are TRBV7-2 and TRBJ1-1; 7 nucleotides align to TRBD1. The CDR3 has 15 residues. Germline CDR1 SGHTA, CDR2 FQGNSA. J was trimmed by 1 base and V by 6 bases; bases with no gene match: 8. The CDR3 nucleotides are TGTGCCAGCAGTACCTACAGGGGCACGAACACTGAAGCTTTCTTT. Residues: CASSTYRGTNTEAFF.

The chain uses TRBV9 and TRBJ2-1; 7 bases agree with TRBD1. From germline, CDR1 is SGDLS and CDR2 YYNGEE. This CDR3 is built from 14 residues. V lost 3 bases to trimming and J lost 3 bases; unmatched junction nucleotides: 3. The CDR3 reads CASSARTGYNEQFF. In DNA, the CDR3 is TGTGCCAGCAGCGCCCGGACAGGCTACAATGAGCAGTTCTTC.

DNA for the CDR3: TGTGCCAGCAGCGCAACAGGGGGCTTGAACACTGAAGCTTTCTTT. It specifies CASSATGGLNTEAFF. V is TRBV9 and J is TRBJ1-1, with 9 bases identical to TRBD1. The CDR3 contains 15 residues. Germline V gene sequence: CDR1 SGDLS, CDR2 YYNGEE. J gave up 0 bases and V 3 bases, and 3 bases lay outside the gene matches. The full variable domain, with the rest looked up from reference TRBV9 and TRBJ1-1, is DSGVTQTPKHLITATGQRVTLRCSPRSGDLSVYWYQQSLDQGLQFLIQYYNGEERAKGNILERFSAQQFPDLHSELNLSSLELGDSALYFCASSATGGLNTEAFFGQGTRLTVV.

In its sample, this clone was seen once. The V and J genes are TRBV19 and TRBJ1-1; TRBD1 is a possible D gene (6 bases). V lost 1 base and J 1 base, leaving 7 bases between the germline ends. This CDR3 region has 14 residues. Germline assignment: CDR1 LNHDA and CDR2 SQIVND (reference sequence). CDR3 amino acids: CASSIGTENTEAFF. The CDR3 nucleotides are TGTGCCAGTAGTATAGGGACAGAGAACACTGAAGCTTTCTTT.

The chain uses TRBV7-8 and TRBJ1-1; the match to TRBD1 covers 7 bases. The germline V gene encodes CDR1 SGHVS and CDR2 FQNEAQ. This CDR3 spans 14 amino acids. Losses at the gene ends were 4 bases for V and 10 bases for J; bases not matched to a gene: 12. The CDR3 reads CASSSDRARPGAFF. The CDR3 coding sequence is TGTGCCAGCAGCTCAGACAGGGCCAGACCGGGAGCTTTCTTT.

The V gene is TRBV6-5, the J gene TRBJ1-1; 7 bases align to TRBD1. From germline, CDR1 is MNHEY and CDR2 SVGAGI. V trimming: 7 bases; J trimming: 1 base; junction bases outside the gene matches: 3. CDR3 size: 13 residues. The CDR3 is CASKAGGNTEAFF. The DNA for the CDR3 is TGTGCCAGCAAGGCAGGGGGGAACACTGAAGCTTTCTTT.

V gene TRBV15 combines with J gene TRBJ2-7; 9 bases are shared with TRBD1. The V gene end was trimmed by 2 bases and the J gene end by 2 bases; junction bases not matched to a gene: 10. This CDR3 is built from 17 residues. Germline V gene sequence: CDR1 LNHNV, CDR2 YYDKDF (reference sequence). The CDR3 reads CATSRTLTGGVTYEQYF. CDR3 DNA sequence: TGTGCCACCAGCAGAACCCTGACAGGGGGGGTTACCTACGAGCAGTACTTC.